The T cell receptor (beta chain) described here comes from a study of immune cell composition in non-small cell lung cancer (dated by TCRdb to 2017 to 2019). The study in broad terms: Histologic subtype, mainly lung adenocarcinoma or squamous cell carcinoma, was assigned on the basis of H&E together with p63, CK5, Napsin A and TTF-1 immunohistochemistry. TCR-beta sequencing from Adaptive Biotechnologies was done on a few dozen paired sets of NSCLC tumour and non-adjacent lung specimens and on over 25 tumour-only specimens. Supplementary cohort #1 consisted of roughly 9 lung adenocarcinoma cases with paired tumour/lung TCR-beta sequencing and with TIL populations generated to assess tumour reactivity. A few tumour specimens that had TCR-beta data belonged to rare histological subtypes and were left out of the subtype comparisons. What the study reported, not specific to this receptor: In 10 adenocarcinoma cases, maximal tumour-associated clone frequency correlated strongly with TIL tumour reactivity, whereas overall clonality did not. Tumour-associated clones >0.5% were found in nearly half of NSCLC cases, namely in over 25% of adenocarcinomas versus 65% to 80% of squamous carcinomas. Significantly higher Top 10 clone scores and productive clonality were observed in lung squamous cell carcinoma than in lung adenocarcinoma tumours. No significant correlation was found between tumour TCR-beta clonality and smoking pack-years. The reactivity cohort contained only 9 to 10 cases, and the tumour-reactive clones were not shown to have sequences in common with the dominant in vivo tumour-associated clones.

From frozen aliquots of unsorted single-cell suspensions, genomic DNA was isolated using the QIAamp DNA kit. Surgically resected non-small cell lung cancer tissue was used for the tumour samples. Tissues arrived within 2 hours of resection and were immediately processed into single-cell suspensions. Tissue was broken up mechanically, digested enzymatically with DNase I, collagenase I and hyaluronidase for 25 to 35 minutes at 37 degrees C, and then filtered and RBC-lysed. TCR-beta CDR3 regions were amplified from genomic DNA by a two-step multiplex PCR, with the second step adding Illumina-compatible adaptors. TCR-beta immunosequencing was performed on an Illumina platform as a commercial immunoSEQ service. For the original study's pipeline: Repertoires were described by productive clonality and by Top 10 Clones, which is the percentage of T-cell templates coming from the ten most frequent sequences. Productive clonality had a range of 0 to 1, where 1 means a monoclonal population. Sequences comprising at least 0.1% of tumour T-cell templates but absent from matched non-adjacent lung were defined as tumour-associated clones and were identified via log10 scatter plots. Student's t-tests were used for two-group comparisons, ANOVA for comparisons across stages, and linear regression for relationships, with analyses done in GraphPad Prism7 and R. TCRdb obtained this table from immuneACCESS and retained in-frame rearrangements with V and J assigned. These tables miss some clones; where compared with another copy, unresolved V genes account for less than half of the shortfall, and the remainder is unexplained. That table gives V, J and clone size, and the DNA gave D and trimming. Present in this sample are about 2,500 clones, more than 75% of which were seen just once. More than 6% of the sample belongs to the ten largest clones.

Including the terminal cysteine and phenylalanine, the CDR3 comprises 16 residues. Just CDR3 DNA is preserved here, 48 bases in frame from base 1. Per the germline V gene, MGHDK is the CDR1 and SYGVNS is the CDR2. In the case of this clone: This clone's antigen is unknown. At one boundary the junction diverges from the germline segment, which might be a read error.

The sequence was collected from a human donor with non-small cell lung cancer. The chain is encoded by TRBV25-1 joined to TRBJ2-1, and perhaps TRBD1 as D gene, on 6 matching bases. The specimen sequenced was lung tumor tissue. CDR3 sequence: CAGSRGGSIIYNEQFF. The sequenced DNA is TGTGCCGGCAGTCGAGGGGGTTCTATCATATACAATGAGCAGTTCTTC. Reference TRBV25-1 and TRBJ2-1 proteins supply the regions before and after the CDR3; the full variable domain is: EADIYQTPRYLVIGTGKKITLECSQTMGHDKMYWYQQDPGMELHLIHYSYGVNSTEKGDLSSESTVSRIRTEHFPLTLESARPSHTSQYLCAGSRGGSIIYNEQFFGPGTRLTVL.